This record covers a single T cell receptor beta chain. Its antigen is as yet unknown. These data originate in a study of cytomegalovirus exposure and HLA in healthy donors. Trimming took 0 bases from V and 2 from J, leaving 14 bases between them. This CDR3 has 16 residues. Germline assignment: CDR1 MNHEY and CDR2 SVGAGI. Study-wide results and caveats: In a later analysis, TCR beta V- and J-gene trimming was associated with a missense DCLRE1C variant.

PCR amplification relied on 60 Vbeta primers (plus 13 Jbeta primers). Sequencing used immunoSEQ multiplex PCR; TCRdb keeps in-frame clones, though not all of them. In the table there are approximately 170,000 clones, 62% of which are singletons. V usage is TRBV6-5 and J usage is TRBJ2-7, with D perhaps matching TRBD1 (6 bases). This receptor was obtained from a man aged 35 to 55 in good health and CMV-seronegative. Sequenced: PBMCs. The CDR3 region is CASSYSISGATYEQYF. The CDR3 DNA reads as TGTGCCAGCAGTTACTCGATCTCAGGGGCGACCTACGAGCAGTACTTC.